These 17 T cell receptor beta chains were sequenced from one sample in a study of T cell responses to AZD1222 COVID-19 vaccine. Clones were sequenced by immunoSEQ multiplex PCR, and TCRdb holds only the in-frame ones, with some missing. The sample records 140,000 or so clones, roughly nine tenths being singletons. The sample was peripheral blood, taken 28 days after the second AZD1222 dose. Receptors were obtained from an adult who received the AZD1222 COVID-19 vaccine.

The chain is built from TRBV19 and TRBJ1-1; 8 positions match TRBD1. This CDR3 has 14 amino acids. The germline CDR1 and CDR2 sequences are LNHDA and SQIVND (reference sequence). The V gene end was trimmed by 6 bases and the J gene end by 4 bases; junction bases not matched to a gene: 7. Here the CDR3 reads CASSYPTGGTEAFF. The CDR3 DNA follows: TGTGCCAGTAGCTACCCTACAGGGGGCACTGAAGCTTTCTTT. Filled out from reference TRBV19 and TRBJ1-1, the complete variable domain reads DGGITQSPKYLFRKEGQNVTLSCEQNLNHDAMYWYRQDPGQGLRLIYYSQIVNDFQKGDIAEGYSVSREKKESFPLTVTSAQKNPTAFYLCASSYPTGGTEAFFGQGTRLTVV.

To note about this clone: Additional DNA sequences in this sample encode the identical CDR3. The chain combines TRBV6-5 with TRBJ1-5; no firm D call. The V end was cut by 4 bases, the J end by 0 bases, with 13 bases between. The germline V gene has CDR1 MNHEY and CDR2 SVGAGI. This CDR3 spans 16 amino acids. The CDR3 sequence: CASSSPGGYSNQPQHF. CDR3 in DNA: TGTGCCAGCAGTTCACCAGGAGGGTATAGCAATCAGCCCCAGCATTTT.

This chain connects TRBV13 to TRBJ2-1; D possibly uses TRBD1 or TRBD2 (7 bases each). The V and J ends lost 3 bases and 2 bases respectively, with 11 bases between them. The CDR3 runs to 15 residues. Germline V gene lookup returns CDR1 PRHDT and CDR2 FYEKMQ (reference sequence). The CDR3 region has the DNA TGTGCCAGCAGCTTCCAGGGGGGGACCTACAATGAGCAGTTCTTC. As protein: CASSFQGGTYNEQFF.

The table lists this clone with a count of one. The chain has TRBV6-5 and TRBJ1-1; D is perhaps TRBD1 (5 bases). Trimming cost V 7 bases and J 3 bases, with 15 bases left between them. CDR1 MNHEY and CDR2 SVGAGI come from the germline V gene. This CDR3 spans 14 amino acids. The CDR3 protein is CASTPQAPYTEAFF. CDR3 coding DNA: TGTGCCAGCACCCCACAGGCTCCCTACACTGAAGCTTTCTTT.

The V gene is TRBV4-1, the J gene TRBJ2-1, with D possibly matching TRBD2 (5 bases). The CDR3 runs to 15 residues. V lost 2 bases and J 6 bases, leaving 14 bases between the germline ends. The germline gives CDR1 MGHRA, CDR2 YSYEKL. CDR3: CASSQPSSGGNEQFF. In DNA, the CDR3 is TGCGCCAGCAGCCAACCTTCTAGTGGAGGCAATGAGCAGTTCTTC.

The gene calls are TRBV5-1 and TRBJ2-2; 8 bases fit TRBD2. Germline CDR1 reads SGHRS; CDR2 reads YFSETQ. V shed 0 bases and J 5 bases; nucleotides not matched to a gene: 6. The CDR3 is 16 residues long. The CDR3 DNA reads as TGCGCCAGCAGCTTGGCGGGAGGGCCTTTGACCGGGGAGCTGTTTTTT. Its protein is CASSLAGGPLTGELFF.

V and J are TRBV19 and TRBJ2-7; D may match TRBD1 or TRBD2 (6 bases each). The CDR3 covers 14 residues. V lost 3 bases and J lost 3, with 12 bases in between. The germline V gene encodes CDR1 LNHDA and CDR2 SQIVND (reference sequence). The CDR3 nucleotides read TGTGCCAGTAGTATGGGGAAGGGGGGCTACGAGCAGTACTTC. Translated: CASSMGKGGYEQYF. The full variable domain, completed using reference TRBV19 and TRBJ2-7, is DGGITQSPKYLFRKEGQNVTLSCEQNLNHDAMYWYRQDPGQGLRLIYYSQIVNDFQKGDIAEGYSVSREKKESFPLTVTSAQKNPTAFYLCASSMGKGGYEQYFGPGTRLTVT.

For the CDR3, the DNA is TGTGCCAGCTCACCACTTGGGCCAGGGGCCTCTGGGGAGCTGTTTTTT. Encoded protein: CASSPLGPGASGELFF. V usage is TRBV18 and J usage is TRBJ2-2, with a possible D match to TRBD1 (6 bases). The ends were cut back, 1 base at V and 8 bases at J, with 17 bases in the middle. Germline V CDR1 and CDR2: KGHSH, LQKENI. This CDR3 is built from 16 residues.

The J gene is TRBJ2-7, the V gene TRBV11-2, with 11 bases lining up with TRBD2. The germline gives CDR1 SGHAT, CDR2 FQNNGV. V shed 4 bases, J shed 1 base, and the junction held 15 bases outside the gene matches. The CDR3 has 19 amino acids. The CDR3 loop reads CASSSEGGLADSLSYEQYF. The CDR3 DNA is TGTGCCAGCAGCTCCGAGGGGGGACTAGCGGACTCATTATCCTACGAGCAGTACTTC.

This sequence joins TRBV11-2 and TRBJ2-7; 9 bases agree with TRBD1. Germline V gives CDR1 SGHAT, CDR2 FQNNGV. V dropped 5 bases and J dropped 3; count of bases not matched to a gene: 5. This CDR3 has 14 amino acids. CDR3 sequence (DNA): TGTGCCAGCAGCGCCGGACAGGGGAACTACGAGCAGTACTTC. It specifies CASSAGQGNYEQYF.

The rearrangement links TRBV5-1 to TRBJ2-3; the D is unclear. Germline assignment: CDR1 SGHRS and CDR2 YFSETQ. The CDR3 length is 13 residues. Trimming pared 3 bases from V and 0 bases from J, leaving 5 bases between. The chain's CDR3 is CASSYTSTDTQYF. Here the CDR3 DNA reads TGCGCCAGCAGCTACACTAGCACAGATACGCAGTATTTT.

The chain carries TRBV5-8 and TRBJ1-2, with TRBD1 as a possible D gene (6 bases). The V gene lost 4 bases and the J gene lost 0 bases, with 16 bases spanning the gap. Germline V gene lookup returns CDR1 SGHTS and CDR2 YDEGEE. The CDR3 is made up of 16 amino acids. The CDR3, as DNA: TGTGCCAGCAGCCCCCGCCGAGGGGGAGCTAACTATGGCTACACCTTC. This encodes CASSPRRGGANYGYTF.

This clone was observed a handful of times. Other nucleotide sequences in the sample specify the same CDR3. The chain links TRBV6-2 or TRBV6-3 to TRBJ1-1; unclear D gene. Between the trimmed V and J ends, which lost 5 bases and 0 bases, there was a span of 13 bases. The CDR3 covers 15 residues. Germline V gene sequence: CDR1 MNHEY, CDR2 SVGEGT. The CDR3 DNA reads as TGTGCCAGCAGTCCACCCGGCGAGATGAACACTGAAGCTTTCTTT. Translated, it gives CASSPPGEMNTEAFF.

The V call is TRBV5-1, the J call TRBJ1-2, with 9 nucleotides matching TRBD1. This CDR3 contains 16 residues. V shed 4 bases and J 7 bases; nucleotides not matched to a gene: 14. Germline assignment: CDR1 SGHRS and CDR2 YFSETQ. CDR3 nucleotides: TGCGCCAGCAGCGCAAGCCCGAACAGGGGGCCAGGTGGCTACACCTTC. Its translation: CASSASPNRGPGGYTF.

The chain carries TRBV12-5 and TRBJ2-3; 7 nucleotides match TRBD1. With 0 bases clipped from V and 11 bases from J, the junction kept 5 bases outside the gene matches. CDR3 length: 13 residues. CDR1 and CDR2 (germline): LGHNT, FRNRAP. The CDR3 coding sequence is TGTGCTAGTGGTTTGGTACCCCGGGACAGGCAGTATTTT. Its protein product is CASGLVPRDRQYF.

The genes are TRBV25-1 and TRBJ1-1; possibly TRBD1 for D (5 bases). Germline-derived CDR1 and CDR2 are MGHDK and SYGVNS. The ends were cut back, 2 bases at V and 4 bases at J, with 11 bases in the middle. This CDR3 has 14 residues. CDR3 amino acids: CASSEGAGPTEAFF. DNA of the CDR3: TGTGCCAGCAGTGAAGGGGCAGGGCCCACTGAAGCTTTCTTT.

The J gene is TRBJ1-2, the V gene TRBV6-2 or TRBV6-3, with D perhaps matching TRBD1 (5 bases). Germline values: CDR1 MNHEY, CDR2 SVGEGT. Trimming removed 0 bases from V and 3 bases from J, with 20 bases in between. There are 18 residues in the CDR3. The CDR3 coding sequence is TGTGCCAGCAGTTACTCCTTTTCGAACCCAGGGAACGACTATGGCTACACCTTC. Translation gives CASSYSFSNPGNDYGYTF.